The rows below give T cell receptor beta chains drawn from one sample of a study of blood T cell repertoires in COVID-19. Assay: immunoSEQ multiplex PCR; the TCRdb copy retains only in-frame clones and omits some. The sample shows about 200,000 clones, just under 85% of them seen only once. Sequencing was performed on peripheral blood. All receptors derive from a man aged 55-75 years with COVID-19, enrolled during active disease. The CDR3 runs from the conserved cysteine through the conserved F or W.

j_call v_call cdr3_aa
TRBJ1-5 TRBV14 CASSRLPNQPQHF
TRBJ1-1 TRBV6-5 CASSYLGNTEAFF
TRBJ1-2 TRBV29-1 CSVWTGDGYTF
TRBJ2-7 TRBV2 CASSLQGSYEQYF
TRBJ1-3 TRBV3-1/TRBV3-2 CASSQTWTGGNTIYF
TRBJ1-2 TRBV28 CASSRSSNYGYTF
TRBJ1-2 TRBV6-1 CASSEDFRGPHYGYTF
TRBJ1-2 TRBV28 CASSLLGGSSNYGYTF
TRBJ2-7 TRBV19 CASSMDWRVGPTREQYF
TRBJ2-5 TRBV5-8 CASSSAGGYQETQYF
TRBJ1-4 TRBV19 CASSPGTGGSEKLFF
TRBJ2-1 TRBV2 CASSPLGLGANYNEQFF
TRBJ2-1 TRBV11-2 CASSRGREQFF
TRBJ1-2 TRBV25-1 CASSDGGGGPYGYTF
TRBJ1-4 TRBV29-1 CSAVRRQGEKLFF
TRBJ2-5 TRBV5-1 CASSPRTGGETQYF
TRBJ2-3 TRBV5-6 CASSLDRTDTQYF
TRBJ1-2 TRBV12-5 CASGLILGRDDRAPYGYTF
TRBJ1-3 TRBV4-1 CASSQEHRVRTNTIYF
TRBJ1-2 TRBV7-2 CASSPGGTYGYTF
TRBJ1-2 TRBV5-1 CASSSTGSPLGYTF
TRBJ2-1 TRBV4-2 CASSQGRRGNEQFF
TRBJ2-1 TRBV6-6 CASSWREPLKDEQFF
TRBJ1-2 TRBV5-8 CASSLGPTAGRGYTF
TRBJ1-6 TRBV9 CASSVEQELYYNSPLHF
TRBJ1-4 TRBV27 CASSLQGRNEKLFF
TRBJ1-3 TRBV5-1 CASSSWTGAGNTIYF
TRBJ1-2 TRBV6-5 CASSTDRGRGYGYTF
TRBJ2-5 TRBV5-1 CASSLIGTDLRETQYF
TRBJ1-6 TRBV10-3 CAVRTGQQDNSPLHF
TRBJ2-1 TRBV5-4 CASSLWQGSYNEQFF
TRBJ2-2 TRBV29-1 CSVVEDTGELFF
TRBJ1-1 TRBV10-3 CAISELDSMNTEAFF
TRBJ1-2 TRBV5-1 CASSPRDRTNYGYTF
TRBJ1-3 TRBV5-6 CASSLRTLSGNTIYF
TRBJ2-7 TRBV7-9 CASREGANYEQYF
TRBJ1-1 TRBV2 CASSEAPRGAFF
TRBJ1-6 TRBV30 CARTEGANSPLHF
TRBJ2-2 TRBV9 CASSPNRGGGTGELFF
TRBJ1-2 TRBV29-1 CSADRGYYGYTF
TRBJ1-2 TRBV28 CASSLNAGLGYTF
TRBJ2-1 TRBV7-8 CASSGREGRGKTKFF
TRBJ1-2 TRBV30 CAWREGQLRYGYTF
TRBJ1-1 TRBV7-9 CASSFLRTENTEAFF
TRBJ1-5 TRBV19 CASKEWTGLYSNQPQHF
TRBJ1-2 TRBV30 CAWKPQGRRYGYTF
TRBJ1-2 TRBV6-1 CASSEAQGGSLYGYTF
TRBJ1-3 TRBV29-1 CSVRPRGLGNTIYF
TRBJ1-1 TRBV7-9 CASSPRTGLGSTEAFF